This TCR beta chain was retrieved from a study of cytomegalovirus exposure and HLA in healthy donors (TCRdb year 2017). A note on the overall study: According to a later analysis, one platform produced both the 110 or so validation repertoires and the roughly 650 repertoires of the first cohort. Along with the approximately 620-subject first cohort, a separate validation cohort of some 130 different subjects was used. The aim of the study was to test whether cataloging public T cell receptors could identify signatures of past pathogen exposure. To predict cytomegalovirus infection status, the study combined high-throughput TCR immunosequencing, statistical association of individual TCRs with disease status, and machine learning. General study outcomes and caveats: A later analysis lacked HLA typing for the validation cohort, so it scored co-occurrence in that cohort across all 120 repertoires. The classifier was reported to diagnose cytomegalovirus status with high specificity and sensitivity in both the original cohort and the validation cohort. Subsequent analysis determined that TCRs grouped into clusters in the first cohort also showed a tendency toward co-occurrence across the roughly 110 validation repertoires, and approximately 93% of cluster scores exceeded 0. Most TCR sequences were seen in very few donors, while some public TCRs were found in many individuals. The study gave a list of about 170 TCR beta chains associated with cytomegalovirus. A few of the identified cytomegalovirus-associated TCR beta chains were confirmed in vitro to be specific for cytomegalovirus antigens. According to the authors, the approach could potentially be generalized to other disease states and immunological phenotypes.

The library came from the immunoSEQ multiplex PCR assay. Per the original workflow: A statistical classification framework was developed to diagnose cytomegalovirus status using the catalog of TCR beta chain sequences. This is the immuneACCESS table as TCRdb keeps it, with only in-frame sequences that have V and J called. A part of the clones is gone; compared with another copy, unresolved V genes explain less than half, and the rest is unexplained. That table supplies the V and J calls and clone size; D and trimming were determined from the DNA. The sample records fewer than 120,000 clones, around 87% of which are singletons. Together, the top ten hold roughly 1.4% of the sample. The germline V gene encodes CDR1 SGHDT and CDR2 YYEEEE. V loses 4 bases of germline sequence and J loses 9 bases, and the interval between the two ends is 14 bases. Spanning cysteine to phenylalanine, the CDR3 consists of 14 amino acids. Solely the CDR3 DNA is kept, with 42 bases framed from the first base.

Separate from the roughly 660-subject first cohort, the validation cohort of 90 to 150 subjects was the group to which the donors belonged. Concerning this clone itself: Its antigen remains unidentified. No much larger clonotype is one base removed from it; base qualities were not supplied.

Recombination connected TRBV5-6 to TRBJ1-6, with no D gene named confidently. The sequenced sample was PBMCs. This TCR came from a woman aged 25 to 39 in good health and CMV-seropositive. The CDR3 corresponds to CASSHNGRVSPLHF. Here is the DNA: TGTGCCAGCAGCCACAACGGCCGGGTTTCACCCCTCCACTTT.